This T cell receptor beta chain was retrieved from a study of blood T cell repertoires in COVID-19. Trimming removed 3 bases at V and 2 bases at J, with 23 bases between. CDR1 SGHDT and CDR2 YYEEEE come from the germline V gene. This CDR3 is 18 amino acids long. Using immunoSEQ multiplex PCR, the repertoire was profiled, and TCRdb retains in-frame clones only, with some absent. The table records over 65,000 clones, 88% of them present only once. This TCR derives from a woman aged 55-70 years with acute or convalescent COVID-19. Sequencing was done on a sample of peripheral blood. The chain couples TRBV5-6 to TRBJ1-2, with a possible D match to TRBD1 (6 bases). As DNA, the CDR3 is TGTGCCAGCAGCTCGGGTCGGGCCGGGATCGGGACAAACTATGGCTACACCTTC. This translates into CASSSGRAGIGTNYGYTF. Looking up the rest from reference TRBV5-6 and TRBJ1-2 gives the full variable domain: DAGVTQSPTHLIKTRGQQVTLRCSPKSGHDTVSWYQQALGQGPQFIFQYYEEEERQRGNFPDRFSGHQFPNYSSELNVNALLLGDSALYLCASSSGRAGIGTNYGYTFGSGTRLTVV.